The rows below give T cell receptor beta chains drawn from one sample of a study of blood T cell repertoires in COVID-19. Only in-frame clones appear in the TCRdb table, and some are missing; sequencing was by immunoSEQ multiplex PCR. The sample has under 300,000 clones, around 84% seen once. Sequencing used peripheral blood. The receptors here all came from a woman between 18 and 29 years old with acute or convalescent COVID-19. Both conserved end residues are part of each CDR3. D genes are given only for firm matches. The size of a clone is reported for some rows only, either as once, few or many, or as a class for expanded clones.

>TRBV30|.|.|TRBJ2-5
CAWSVLVKWEGQGETQYF
TGTGCCTGGAGTGTTCTTGTTAAGTGGGAGGGCCAGGGGGAGACCCAGTACTTC
>TRBV19|.|.|TRBJ1-2
CASSIGGTPGGYTF
TGTGCCAGTAGTATCGGAGGGACGCCCGGTGGCTACACCTTC
>TRBV27|TRBD2|.|TRBJ2-5
CASSPLAGGETQYF
TGTGCCAGCAGCCCTCTAGCGGGAGGAGAGACCCAGTACTTC
>TRBV19|TRBD2|.|TRBJ2-7
CASSTGLAGADDIIGTYEQYF
TGTGCCAGTAGTACGGGACTAGCGGGAGCGGACGATATTATTGGGACCTACGAGCAGTACTTC
>TRBV19|.|.|TRBJ1-1
CASSHTLGGGLYKNTEAFF
TGTGCCAGTAGCCATACCCTGGGGGGGGGCCTTTATAAGAACACTGAAGCTTTCTTT
>TRBV21-1|.|.|TRBJ2-3
CASRDGSRGHTDTQYF
TGTGCCAGCAGAGATGGGAGCCGAGGGCACACGGATACGCAGTATTTT
>TRBV11-3|.|.|TRBJ1-1
CASSLNRDTEAFF
TGTGCCAGCAGCTTGAACAGGGACACTGAAGCTTTCTTT
>TRBV27|.|.|TRBJ1-1
CASSLVSGAYNTEAFF
TGTGCCAGCAGTTTAGTCTCAGGGGCCTATAACACTGAAGCTTTCTTT
>TRBV11-2|TRBD2|.|TRBJ2-3
CASSLVVGAGGSFTDTQYF
TGTGCCAGCAGCTTAGTGGTCGGTGCGGGAGGTAGTTTCACAGATACGCAGTATTTT
>TRBV11-3|.|.|TRBJ1-2
CASSLPGGKGYTF
TGTGCCAGCAGCTTACCGGGGGGAAAGGGCTACACCTTC
>TRBV19|TRBD2|.|TRBJ2-1
CASSGIAGGPNEQFF
TGTGCCAGTAGTGGCATAGCGGGAGGGCCCAATGAGCAGTTCTTC
>TRBV11-3|TRBD2|.|TRBJ2-3
CASSLGLAGGDTDTQYF
TGTGCCAGCAGCTTAGGACTAGCGGGAGGTGACACAGATACGCAGTATTTT
>TRBV5-1|.|once|TRBJ2-3
CASSWSGIGSSDTQYF
TGCGCCAGCAGCTGGTCGGGAATTGGAAGTTCAGATACGCAGTATTTT
>TRBV2|.|once|TRBJ1-2
CASSEGRIANGYTF
TGTGCCAGCAGTGAAGGCCGCATTGCTAATGGCTACACCTTC
>TRBV10-3|TRBD1|.|TRBJ1-5
CAISEGQGEWPQHF
TGTGCCATCAGTGAGGGACAGGGGGAATGGCCCCAGCATTTT
>TRBV4-3|TRBD1|.|TRBJ1-4
CASSPTGGLANEKLFF
TGCGCCAGCAGCCCAACAGGGGGCTTGGCTAATGAAAAACTGTTTTTT
>TRBV6-6|TRBD2|.|TRBJ2-7
CASSYGGDSGEQYF
TGTGCCAGCAGTTACGGGGGGGATTCTGGCGAGCAGTACTTC
>TRBV19|.|.|TRBJ2-1
CASRNREGHNEQFF
TGTGCCAGCCGAAACAGGGAGGGACACAATGAGCAGTTCTTC
>TRBV6-5|.|few|TRBJ1-1
CASTFHREAFF
TGTGCCAGCACCTTCCACAGGGAAGCTTTCTTT
>TRBV30|.|.|TRBJ1-5
CAWSSPQGWGQPQHF
TGTGCCTGGAGTTCTCCTCAGGGTTGGGGTCAGCCCCAGCATTTT
>TRBV7-2|.|.|TRBJ1-5
CASSWGWGRQPQHF
TGTGCCAGCAGCTGGGGTTGGGGGCGGCAGCCCCAGCATTTT
>TRBV7-2|.|.|TRBJ2-5
CASSLVAHQETQYF
TGTGCCAGCAGCTTAGTAGCGCACCAAGAGACCCAGTACTTC
>TRBV9|.|.|TRBJ1-3
CASNQGTSGNTIYF
TGTGCCAGCAACCAGGGAACCTCTGGAAACACCATATATTTT
>TRBV6-6|TRBD1|many|TRBJ1-6
CASSYSQGQNSPLHF
TGTGCCAGCAGTTACTCACAGGGGCAAAATTCACCCCTCCACTTT
>TRBV6-2/TRBV6-3|.|once|TRBJ2-3
CASSYGLLWSDTQYF
TGTGCCAGCAGTTACGGACTCCTTTGGTCGGATACGCAGTATTTT
>TRBV10-3|.|.|TRBJ2-6
CAISGLVGAGANVLTF
TGTGCCATCAGTGGGCTAGTCGGGGCTGGGGCCAACGTCCTGACTTTC
>TRBV15|.|.|TRBJ2-5
CATSRGLGLRGRQETQYF
TGTGCCACCAGCAGGGGCCTGGGACTTCGAGGAAGACAAGAGACCCAGTACTTC
>TRBV3-1/TRBV3-2|.|once|TRBJ2-5
CASSQLQRASVFKETQYF
TGTGCCAGCAGCCAACTCCAGCGGGCCTCGGTTTTTAAAGAGACCCAGTACTTC
>TRBV11-2|.|.|TRBJ1-1
CASSLGRGGLEAFF
TGTGCCAGCAGCTTAGGACGCGGGGGCCTTGAGGCTTTCTTT
>TRBV7-2|.|.|TRBJ2-7
CASSLGTPGLPGVEQYF
TGTGCCAGCAGCTTAGGAACCCCAGGACTACCCGGGGTGGAGCAGTACTTC
>TRBV19|TRBD1|.|TRBJ1-1
CASSIGRTGRTEAFF
TGTGCCAGTAGTATAGGCCGGACAGGGCGAACTGAAGCTTTCTTT
>TRBV6-5|.|.|TRBJ1-3
CASSYGGDTIYF
TGTGCCAGCAGTTACGGGGGGGACACCATATATTTT
>TRBV19|TRBD2|.|TRBJ2-1
CASNMGLAGGNEQFF
TGTGCCAGTAACATGGGACTAGCGGGTGGCAATGAGCAGTTCTTC
>TRBV4-1|TRBD2|.|TRBJ2-2
CASSLGLAGVVTGELFF
TGCGCCAGCAGCCTAGGACTAGCGGGAGTGGTCACCGGGGAGCTGTTTTTT
>TRBV4-3|TRBD1|.|TRBJ1-2
CASSQGQGEGYGYTF
TGCGCCAGCAGCCAAGGACAGGGGGAGGGCTATGGCTACACCTTC
>TRBV11-1|.|.|TRBJ1-5
CASSAGFNQPQHF
TGTGCCAGCAGCGCGGGGTTTAATCAGCCCCAGCATTTT
>TRBV6-5|TRBD1|once|TRBJ2-2
CASSTQGANTGELFF
TGTGCCAGCAGTACCCAGGGGGCGAACACCGGGGAGCTGTTTTTT
>TRBV27|.|.|TRBJ2-5
CASSPQVGGETQYF
TGTGCCAGCAGCCCCCAGGTGGGGGGAGAGACCCAGTACTTC
>TRBV2|.|.|TRBJ1-2
CASKPIGYGYTF
TGTGCCAGCAAGCCCATCGGGTATGGCTACACCTTC
>TRBV13|.|once|TRBJ2-1
CASSLVARINEQFF
TGTGCCAGCAGCTTAGTAGCGAGAATCAATGAGCAGTTCTTC
>TRBV24-1|.|.|TRBJ2-3
CATSDYGRTDTQYF
TGTGCCACCAGTGATTACGGGAGAACAGATACGCAGTATTTT
>TRBV28|TRBD2|.|TRBJ2-7
CASSSRTGLARIYEQYF
TGTGCCAGCAGTTCCCGCACGGGACTAGCGCGAATCTACGAGCAGTACTTC
>TRBV7-2|.|few|TRBJ1-1
CASSLTVNTEAFF
TGTGCCAGCAGCTTAACAGTGAACACTGAAGCTTTCTTT